This T cell receptor (beta chain) was retrieved from a study of blood T cells in healthy people across ages (dated by TCRdb to the mid-2010s). Concerning the study at large: In model experiments, template switching captured about one uniquely barcoded TCR beta cDNA molecule for every two T cells. The study measured age-related changes in TCR beta repertoire diversity using deep sequencing normalized with unique cDNA molecular identifiers. The donors were split into four age groups: young (average 16 years), middle-aged (nearly 40), aged (more than 60) and long-lived (about 82). To avoid experimental bias, donors of different ages were distributed randomly across sequencing lanes. Two additional independent replicas of 1 million unique cDNA reads from the same blood draw were analyzed for two donors (one aged 18 to 30 and one aged 80 or older).

Concerning this clonotype itself: The antigen it binds to is not known. It has no much larger one-base neighbor in the sample; base qualities were not kept.

The roughly 39 donors, aged roughly 6 to 90 years, were systemically healthy Caucasian individuals from Russia. Each donor gave 8 to 10 milliliters of peripheral blood, collected into EDTA-treated Vacutainer tubes. PBMCs were isolated by Ficoll-Paque density-gradient centrifugation, with at least 6 million obtained per sample. Total RNA, at least 6 micrograms per sample, was extracted from PBMCs with Trizol reagent. For every donor, an aliquot of PBMCs went through flow cytometry to measure the percentages of naive CD45RAhigh/CD27high T cells. The library relied on 5' RACE. These reads were obtained on an Illumina HiSeq 2500. The second PCR ran for about 6 to 11 cycles and used a J-beta primer mix along with a sample-barcoded 5' primer. Each TCR beta cDNA molecule received a unique molecular identifier from a template-switch 5' adaptor carrying 12 random nucleotides. Each sample yielded at least 2.5 million CDR3-containing paired-end reads. First-strand cDNA synthesis was performed from all RNA using the Mint cDNA synthesis kit, with priming by a TRBC-specific oligonucleotide. All cDNA was treated with uracil-DNA glycosylase and then went through a first 18-cycle PCR with the universal primers M1SS and BC2_uni_R. The authors' analysis ran thus. For normalization, 1 million high-quality reads were randomly selected from each sample, with every read carrying a distinct molecular identifier. Reads with shared molecular identifiers were discarded instead of being binned into consensus sequences. MiTCR, with a Q25 quality threshold and the strictest error-elimination algorithm, was used for CDR3 identification, clonotype clustering and error correction. A nonparametric unseen species model with Euler transformation was used to estimate lower-bound total TCR beta diversity. In-frame beta chains were kept once TCRdb had trimmed the public reads at Q25 with fastp and called clones with MiXCR. Rows matching on CDR3 protein sequence are summarized as one entry with the most common DNA and genes. Here the V and J calls rest on TCRdb's processing, not on the authors' analysis. Counted in this sample were about a million distinct CDR3 sequences; 51% of them appeared once. Together, the top ten hold 20% to 25% of the sample.

Study-wide conclusions, independent of this receptor: Since profiling was done on bulk unsorted PBMCs, naive and antigen-experienced compartments could not be conclusively compared. Observed TCR beta diversity correlated strongly with the percentage of naive T cells measured by flow cytometry. As age increased, observed TCR beta diversity per million T cells dropped in a roughly linear way, and a significant reduction was already evident by age around 41. Compared with the aged group, the long-lived group had more naive CD4+ T cells, fewer expanded clones and increased TCR diversity, a pattern suggesting age selection. Because the CMV infection status of the donors was unknown, age-related changes in expanded clonotypes may potentially have been confounded. Estimates of total diversity based on one million sequenced T cells were regarded as lower bounds and as underestimates.

What was sequenced was blood. The clonotype was recovered from a woman between 55 and 75 years old in good health.

The nucleotide sequence reads as follows: TGTGCCACCAGTGATTCAGGTCAGGGTATTTTGGAGACCCAGTACTTC. Its translation reads: CATSDSGQGILETQYF. The V and J segments used are TRBV24-1 and TRBJ2-5, with a tentative D gene TRBD1 over 5 matching bases. CDR1 and CDR2 were assigned from the germline V gene as KGHDR and SFDVKD. Measured from the cysteine to the phenylalanine, the CDR3 is 16 residues long. Here the CDR3 DNA is all that survives: 48 bases in frame from base 1. V was cut back by 2 bases and J by 5 bases, leaving a gap of 17 bases between them.